Reported below is one TCR beta chain. Its antigen remains unidentified. The source of the sample is a study of T cell responses to AZD1222 COVID-19 vaccine. Points from the study as a whole: Regions 160-218 and 743-854 held dominance among vaccine-associated CD4 TCRs, which spanned spike. The number of AZD1222 recipients seropositive at baseline was only 6 or 7.

Libraries were prepared by immunoSEQ multiplex PCR; TCRdb keeps only in-frame clonotypes and omits some of them. The table shows about 140,000 clones, with 85% to 95% occurring only once. The V gene's germline CDR1 is SGHTA and CDR2 FQGTGA. Trimming left V 1 base short and J 4 bases short, with 6 bases between. The CDR3 covers 13 residues. The chain is built from TRBV7-3 and TRBJ2-3, with TRBD2 as a possible D gene (5 bases). The sequence was collected from an adult who had recovered from COVID-19. The specimen was peripheral blood, collected after recovery from COVID-19. The CDR3 DNA follows: TGTGCCAGCAGCTTAAGGGGAGCAGATACGCAGTATTTT. Its translation is CASSLRGADTQYF.